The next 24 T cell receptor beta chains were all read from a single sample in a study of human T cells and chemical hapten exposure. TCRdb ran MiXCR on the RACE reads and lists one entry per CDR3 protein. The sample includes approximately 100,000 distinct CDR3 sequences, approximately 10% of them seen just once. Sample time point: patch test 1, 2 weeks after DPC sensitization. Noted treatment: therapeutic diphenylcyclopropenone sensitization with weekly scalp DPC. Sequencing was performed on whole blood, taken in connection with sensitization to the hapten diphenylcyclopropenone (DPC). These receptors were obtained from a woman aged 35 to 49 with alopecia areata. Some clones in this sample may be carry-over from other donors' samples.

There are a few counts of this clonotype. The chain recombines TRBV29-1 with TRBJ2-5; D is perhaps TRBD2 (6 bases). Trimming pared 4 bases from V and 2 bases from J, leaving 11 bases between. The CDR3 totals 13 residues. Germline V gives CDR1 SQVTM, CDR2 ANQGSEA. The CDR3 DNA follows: TGCAGCGTTGTTTATGCGGGACAAGAGACCCAGTACTTC. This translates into CSVVYAGQETQYF.

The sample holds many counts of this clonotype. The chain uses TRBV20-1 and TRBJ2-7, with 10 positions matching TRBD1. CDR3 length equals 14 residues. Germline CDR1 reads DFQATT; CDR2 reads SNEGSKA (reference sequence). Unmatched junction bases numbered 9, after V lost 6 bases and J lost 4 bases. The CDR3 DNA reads TGCAGTGCAGCTAGACAGGGGGCGGGGTACGAGCAGTACTTC. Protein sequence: CSAARQGAGYEQYF.

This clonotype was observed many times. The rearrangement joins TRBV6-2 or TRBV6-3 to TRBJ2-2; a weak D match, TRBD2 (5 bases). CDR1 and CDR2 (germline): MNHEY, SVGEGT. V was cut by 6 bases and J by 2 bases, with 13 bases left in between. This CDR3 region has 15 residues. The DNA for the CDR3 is TGTGCCAGCAGGCCTAGCAGCAAAAACACCGGGGAGCTGTTTTTT. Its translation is CASRPSSKNTGELFF.

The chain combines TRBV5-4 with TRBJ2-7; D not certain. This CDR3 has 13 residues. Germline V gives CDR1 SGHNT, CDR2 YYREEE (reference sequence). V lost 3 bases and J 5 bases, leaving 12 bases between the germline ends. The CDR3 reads CASSSTVMDEQYF. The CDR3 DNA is TGTGCCAGCAGCTCAACGGTTATGGACGAGCAGTACTTC.

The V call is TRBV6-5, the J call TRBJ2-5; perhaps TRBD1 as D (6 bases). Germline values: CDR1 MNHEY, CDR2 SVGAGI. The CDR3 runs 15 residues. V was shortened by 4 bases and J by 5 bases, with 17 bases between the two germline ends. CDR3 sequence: CASSLQGTPRETQYF. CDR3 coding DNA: TGTGCCAGCAGTTTGCAGGGGACGCCTCGGGAGACCCAGTACTTC.

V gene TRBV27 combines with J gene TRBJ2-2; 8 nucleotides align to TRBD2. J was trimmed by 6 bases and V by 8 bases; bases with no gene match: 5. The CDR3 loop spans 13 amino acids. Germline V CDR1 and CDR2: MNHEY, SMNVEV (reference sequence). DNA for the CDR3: TGTGCCAGCCGCCCGGGAGGGGCCGGGGAGCTGTTTTTT. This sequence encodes CASRPGGAGELFF.

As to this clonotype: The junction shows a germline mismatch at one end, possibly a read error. The CDR3 nucleotides are TGTGTCAGCAGCATAGGAACAGGGGGCAGCGGGCAGTACTTC. It specifies CVSSIGTGGSGQYF. The rearrangement uses TRBV7-2 and TRBJ2-7; 9 bases agree with TRBD1. The CDR3 spans 14 residues. Germline V gene lookup returns CDR1 SGHTA and CDR2 FQGNSA.

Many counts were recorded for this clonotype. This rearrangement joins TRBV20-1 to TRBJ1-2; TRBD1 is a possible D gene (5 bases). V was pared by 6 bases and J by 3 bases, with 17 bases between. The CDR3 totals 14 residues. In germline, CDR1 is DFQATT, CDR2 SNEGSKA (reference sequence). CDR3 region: CSAHRGSSHYGYTF. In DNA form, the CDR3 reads TGCAGTGCCCACCGGGGCAGTAGTCACTATGGCTACACCTTC.

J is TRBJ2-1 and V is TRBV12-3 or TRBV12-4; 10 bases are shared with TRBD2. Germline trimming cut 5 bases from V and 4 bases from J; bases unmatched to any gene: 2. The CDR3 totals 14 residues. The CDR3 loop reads CASSLTSGYNEQFF. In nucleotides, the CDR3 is TGTGCCAGCAGTCTGACTAGCGGGTACAATGAGCAGTTCTTC.

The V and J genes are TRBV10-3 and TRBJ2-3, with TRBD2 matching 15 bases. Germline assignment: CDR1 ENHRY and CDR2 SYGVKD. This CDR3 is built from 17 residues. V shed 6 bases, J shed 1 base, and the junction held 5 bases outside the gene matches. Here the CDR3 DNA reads TGTGCCATCAGCCGGACTAGCGGGGGGGCCGGCACAGATACGCAGTATTTT. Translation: CAISRTSGGAGTDTQYF.

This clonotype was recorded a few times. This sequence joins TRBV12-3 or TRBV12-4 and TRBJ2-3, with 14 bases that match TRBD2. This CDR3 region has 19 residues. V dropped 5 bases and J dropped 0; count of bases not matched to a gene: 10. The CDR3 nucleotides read TGTGCCAGCAGTCAGTCCGGGACTAGCGGGGGAGCTAGCACAGATACGCAGTATTTT. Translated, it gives CASSQSGTSGGASTDTQYF.

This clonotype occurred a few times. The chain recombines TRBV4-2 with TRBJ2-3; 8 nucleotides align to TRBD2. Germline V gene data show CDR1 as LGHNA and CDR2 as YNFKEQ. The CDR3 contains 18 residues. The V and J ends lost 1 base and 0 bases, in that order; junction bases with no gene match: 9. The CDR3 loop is CASSQVSGSGASTDTQYF. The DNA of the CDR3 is TGTGCCAGCAGCCAAGTATCCGGTAGCGGGGCTAGCACAGATACGCAGTATTTT.

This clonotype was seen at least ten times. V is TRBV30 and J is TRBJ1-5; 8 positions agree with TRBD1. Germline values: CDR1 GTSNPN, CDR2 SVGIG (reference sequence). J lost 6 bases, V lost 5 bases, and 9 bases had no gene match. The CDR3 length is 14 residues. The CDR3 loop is CAWGTGQGGQPQHF. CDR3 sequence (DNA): TGTGCCTGGGGAACCGGACAGGGCGGTCAGCCCCAGCATTTT.

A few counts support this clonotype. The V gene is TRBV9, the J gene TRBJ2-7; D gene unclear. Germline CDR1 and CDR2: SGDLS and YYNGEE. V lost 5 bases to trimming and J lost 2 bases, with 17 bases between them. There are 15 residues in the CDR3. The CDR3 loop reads CASSPASSAPYEQYF. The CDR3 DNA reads TGTGCCAGCAGTCCGGCATCGTCGGCGCCCTACGAGCAGTACTTC.

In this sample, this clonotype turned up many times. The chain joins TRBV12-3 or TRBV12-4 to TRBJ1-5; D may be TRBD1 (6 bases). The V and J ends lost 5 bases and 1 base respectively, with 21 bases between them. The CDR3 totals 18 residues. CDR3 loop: CASSRYGVGRGSNQPQHF. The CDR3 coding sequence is TGTGCCAGCAGTCGCTACGGGGTGGGCAGGGGAAGCAATCAGCCCCAGCATTTT.

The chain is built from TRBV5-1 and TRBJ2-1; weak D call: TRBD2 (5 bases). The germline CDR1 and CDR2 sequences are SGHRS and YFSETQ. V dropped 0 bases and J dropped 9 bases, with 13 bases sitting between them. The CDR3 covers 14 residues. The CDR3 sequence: CASSLAAGVREQFF. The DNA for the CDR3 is TGCGCCAGCAGCTTGGCCGCCGGGGTCCGTGAGCAGTTCTTC.

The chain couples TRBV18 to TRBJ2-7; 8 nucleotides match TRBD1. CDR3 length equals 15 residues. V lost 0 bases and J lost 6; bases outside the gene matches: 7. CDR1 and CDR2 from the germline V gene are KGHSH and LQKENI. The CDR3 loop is CASSPPGRGQSEQYF. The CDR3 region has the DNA TGTGCCAGCTCACCACCGGGCAGGGGGCAAAGCGAGCAGTACTTC.

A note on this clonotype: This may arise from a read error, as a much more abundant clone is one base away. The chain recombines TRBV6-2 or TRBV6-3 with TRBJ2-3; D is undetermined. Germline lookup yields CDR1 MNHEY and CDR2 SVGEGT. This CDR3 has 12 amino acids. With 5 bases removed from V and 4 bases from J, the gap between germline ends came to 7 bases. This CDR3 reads CASSNPADTQYF. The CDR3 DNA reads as TGTGCCAGCAGTAACCCGGCAGATACGCAGTATTTT.

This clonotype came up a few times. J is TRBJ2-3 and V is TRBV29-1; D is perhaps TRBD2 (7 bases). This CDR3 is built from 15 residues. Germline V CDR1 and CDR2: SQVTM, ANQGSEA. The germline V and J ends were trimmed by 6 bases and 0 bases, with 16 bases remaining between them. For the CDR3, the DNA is TGCAGCGTATGGGGGGGCGGGCCTAGCACAGATACGCAGTATTTT. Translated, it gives CSVWGGGPSTDTQYF.

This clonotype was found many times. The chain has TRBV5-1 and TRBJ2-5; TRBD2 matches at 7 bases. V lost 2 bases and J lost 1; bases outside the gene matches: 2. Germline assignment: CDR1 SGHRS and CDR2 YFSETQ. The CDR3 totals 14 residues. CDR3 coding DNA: TGCGCCAGCAGCTTAAGGACTAGCCAAGAGACCCAGTACTTC. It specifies CASSLRTSQETQYF.

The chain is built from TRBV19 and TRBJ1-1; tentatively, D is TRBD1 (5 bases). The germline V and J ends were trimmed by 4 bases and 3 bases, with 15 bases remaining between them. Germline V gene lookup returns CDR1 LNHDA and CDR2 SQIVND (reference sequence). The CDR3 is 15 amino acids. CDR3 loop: CASSTSGSRDTEAFF. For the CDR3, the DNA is TGTGCCAGTAGTACCTCAGGGAGTCGGGACACTGAAGCTTTCTTT.

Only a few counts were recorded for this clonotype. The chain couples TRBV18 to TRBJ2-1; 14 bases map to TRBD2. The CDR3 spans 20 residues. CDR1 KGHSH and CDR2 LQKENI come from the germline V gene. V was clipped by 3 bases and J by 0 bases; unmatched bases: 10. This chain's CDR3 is CASSPSGLAGAPSSYNEQFF. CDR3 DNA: TGTGCCAGCTCACCCTCGGGACTAGCGGGGGCCCCAAGCTCCTACAATGAGCAGTTCTTC.

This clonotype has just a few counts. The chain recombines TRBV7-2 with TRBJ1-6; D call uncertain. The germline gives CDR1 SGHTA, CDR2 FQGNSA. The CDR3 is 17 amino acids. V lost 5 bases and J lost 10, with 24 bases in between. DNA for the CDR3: TGTGCCAGCAGCCGTGTTAGCAGTGAGGGAGGATCATCACCCCTCCACTTT. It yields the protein CASSRVSSEGGSSPLHF.

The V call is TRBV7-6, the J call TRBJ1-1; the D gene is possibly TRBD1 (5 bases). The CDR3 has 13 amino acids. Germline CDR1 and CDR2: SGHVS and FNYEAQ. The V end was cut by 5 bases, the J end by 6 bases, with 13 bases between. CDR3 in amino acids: CASSQGGISEAFF. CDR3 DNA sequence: TGTGCCAGCAGCCAGGGAGGCATTTCTGAAGCTTTCTTT.